This TCR beta chain comes out of a study of blood T cell repertoires in COVID-19. Study as a whole: Sites across the United States, Italy and Spain contributed samples from acute and convalescent COVID-19. Sample material is recorded as cDNA or gDNA derived from T cells, B-cell-depleted T cells, or PBMCs.

Methods used by the authors: It was from reference gene primer amplification that nucleated cell counts were estimated. Only in-frame clones appear in the TCRdb table, and some are missing; sequencing was by immunoSEQ multiplex PCR. Clone size and the V and J calls come from that table; the DNA yielded D and trimming. The table has about 220,000 clones, 80% to 90% seen once. Germline V CDR1 and CDR2: SGHRS, YFSETQ. The CDR3 runs 14 residues. Trimming cost V 0 bases and J 6 bases; bases outside gene matches: 2. Material: peripheral blood. The chain combines TRBV5-1 with TRBJ2-2, with 7 nucleotides matching TRBD1. The sequence was obtained from a man between 45 and 60 years old who had recovered from COVID-19. The CDR3 coding sequence is TGCGCCAGCAGCTTGGAGGGGGCGGCCGGGGAGCTGTTTTTT. Translating it yields CASSLEGAAGELFF.